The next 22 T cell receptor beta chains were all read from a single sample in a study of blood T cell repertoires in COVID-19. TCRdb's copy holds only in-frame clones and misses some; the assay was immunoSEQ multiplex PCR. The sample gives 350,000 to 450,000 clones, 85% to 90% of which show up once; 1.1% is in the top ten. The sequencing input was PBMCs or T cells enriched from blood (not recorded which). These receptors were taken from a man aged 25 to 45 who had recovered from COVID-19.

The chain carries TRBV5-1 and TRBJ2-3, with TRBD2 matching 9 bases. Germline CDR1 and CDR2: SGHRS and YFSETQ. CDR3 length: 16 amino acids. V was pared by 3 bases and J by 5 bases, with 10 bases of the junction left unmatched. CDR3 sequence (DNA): TGCGCCAGCAGCTCCGTTCGCGGGAGGGTTGGAGATACGCAGTATTTT. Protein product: CASSSVRGRVGDTQYF. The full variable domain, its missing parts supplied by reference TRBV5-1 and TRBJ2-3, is KAGVTQTPRYLIKTRGQQVTLSCSPISGHRSVSWYQQTPGQGLQFLFEYFSETQRNKGNFPGRFSGRQFSNSRSEMNVSTLELGDSALYLCASSSVRGRVGDTQYFGPGTRLTVL.

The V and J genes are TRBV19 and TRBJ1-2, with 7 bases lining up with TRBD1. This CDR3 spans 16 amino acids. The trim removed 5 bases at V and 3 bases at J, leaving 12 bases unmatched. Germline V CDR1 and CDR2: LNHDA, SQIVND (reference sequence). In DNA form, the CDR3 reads TGTGCCAGTAGTTGGCCAAACAGGGGTATCGACTATGGCTACACCTTC. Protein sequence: CASSWPNRGIDYGYTF.

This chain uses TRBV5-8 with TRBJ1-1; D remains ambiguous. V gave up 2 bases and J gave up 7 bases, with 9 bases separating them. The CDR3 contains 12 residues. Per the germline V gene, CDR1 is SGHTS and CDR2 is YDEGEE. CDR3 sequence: CASSFSSGEAFF. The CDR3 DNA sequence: TGTGCCAGCAGCTTTTCCTCGGGTGAAGCTTTCTTT. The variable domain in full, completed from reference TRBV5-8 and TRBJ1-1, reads EAGVTQSPTHLIKTRGQQATLRCSPISGHTSVYWYQQALGLGLQFLLWYDEGEERNRGNFPPRFSGRQFPNYSSELNVNALELEDSALYLCASSFSSGEAFFGQGTRLTVV.

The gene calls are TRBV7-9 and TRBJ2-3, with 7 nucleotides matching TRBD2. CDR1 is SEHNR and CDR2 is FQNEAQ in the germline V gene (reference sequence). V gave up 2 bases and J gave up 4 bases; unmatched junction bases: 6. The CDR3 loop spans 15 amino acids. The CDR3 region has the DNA TGTGCCAGCAGCTTACTGGGAGGGACCCCAGATACGCAGTATTTT. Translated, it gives CASSLLGGTPDTQYF.

The CDR3 DNA reads TGTGCCAGCAGGCCCTGGGACAGGGGGGGCAATGAGCAGTTCTTC. The encoded protein is CASRPWDRGGNEQFF. This chain joins TRBV27 and TRBJ2-1; 11 bases fit TRBD1. CDR1 is MNHEY and CDR2 is SMNVEV in the germline V gene (reference sequence). Trimming removed 6 bases from V and 6 bases from J; junction bases left unmatched: 7. The CDR3 runs 15 residues.

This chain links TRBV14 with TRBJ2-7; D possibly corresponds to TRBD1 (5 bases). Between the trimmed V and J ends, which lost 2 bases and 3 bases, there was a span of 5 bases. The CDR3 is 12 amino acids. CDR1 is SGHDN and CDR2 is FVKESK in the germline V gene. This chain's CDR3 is CASSQQGYEQYF. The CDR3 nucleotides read TGTGCCAGCAGCCAACAGGGCTACGAGCAGTACTTC.

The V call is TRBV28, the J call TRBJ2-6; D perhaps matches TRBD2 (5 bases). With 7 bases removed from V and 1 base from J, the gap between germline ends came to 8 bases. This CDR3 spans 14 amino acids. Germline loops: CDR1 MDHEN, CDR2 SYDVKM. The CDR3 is CASTEGSGANVLTF. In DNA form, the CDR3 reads TGTGCCAGCACTGAGGGATCTGGGGCCAACGTCCTGACTTTC.

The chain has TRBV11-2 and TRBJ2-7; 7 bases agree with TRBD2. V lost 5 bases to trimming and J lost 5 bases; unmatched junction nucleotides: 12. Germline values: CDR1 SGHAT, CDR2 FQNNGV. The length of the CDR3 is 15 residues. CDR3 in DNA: TGTGCCAGCAGCGGATGGACATGGGAGGGGAACGAGCAGTACTTC. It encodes CASSGWTWEGNEQYF. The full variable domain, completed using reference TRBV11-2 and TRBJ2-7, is EAGVAQSPRYKIIEKRQSVAFWCNPISGHATLYWYQQILGQGPKLLIQFQNNGVVDDSQLPKDRFSAERLKGVDSTLKIQPAKLEDSAVYLCASSGWTWEGNEQYFGPGTRLTVT.

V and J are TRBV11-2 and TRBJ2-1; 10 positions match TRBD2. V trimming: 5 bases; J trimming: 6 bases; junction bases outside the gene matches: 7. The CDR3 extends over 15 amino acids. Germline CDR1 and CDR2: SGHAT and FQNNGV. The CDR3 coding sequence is TGTGCCAGCAGCGCAGCGGGAGGGCCTTTCAATGAGCAGTTCTTC. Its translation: CASSAAGGPFNEQFF.

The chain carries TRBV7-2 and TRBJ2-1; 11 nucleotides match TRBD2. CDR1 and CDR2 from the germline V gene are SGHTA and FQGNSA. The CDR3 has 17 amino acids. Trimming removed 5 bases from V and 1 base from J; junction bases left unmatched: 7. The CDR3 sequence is CASSGRTSGWSYNEQFF. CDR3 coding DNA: TGTGCCAGCAGCGGCCGGACTAGCGGGTGGTCCTACAATGAGCAGTTCTTC.

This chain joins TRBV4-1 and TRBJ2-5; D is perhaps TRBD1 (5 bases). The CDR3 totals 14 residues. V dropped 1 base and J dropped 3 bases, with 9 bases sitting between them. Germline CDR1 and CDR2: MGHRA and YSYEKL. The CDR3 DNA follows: TGCGCCAGCAGCCAAGCGGACACCGAAGAGACCCAGTACTTC. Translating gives CASSQADTEETQYF.

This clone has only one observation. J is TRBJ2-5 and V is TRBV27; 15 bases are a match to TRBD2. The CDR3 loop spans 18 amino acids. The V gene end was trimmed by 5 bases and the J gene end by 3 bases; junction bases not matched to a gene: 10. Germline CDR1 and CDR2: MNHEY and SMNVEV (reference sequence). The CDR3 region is CASSPGLAGGPMEETQYF. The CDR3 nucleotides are TGTGCCAGCAGTCCCGGACTAGCGGGAGGGCCGATGGAAGAGACCCAGTACTTC.

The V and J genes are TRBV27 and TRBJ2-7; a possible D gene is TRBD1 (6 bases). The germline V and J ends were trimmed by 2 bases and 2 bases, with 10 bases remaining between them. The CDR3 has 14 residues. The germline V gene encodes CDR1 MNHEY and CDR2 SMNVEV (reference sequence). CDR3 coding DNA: TGTGCCAGCAGTTTAGCCGACAGGACCTACGAGCAGTACTTC. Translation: CASSLADRTYEQYF.

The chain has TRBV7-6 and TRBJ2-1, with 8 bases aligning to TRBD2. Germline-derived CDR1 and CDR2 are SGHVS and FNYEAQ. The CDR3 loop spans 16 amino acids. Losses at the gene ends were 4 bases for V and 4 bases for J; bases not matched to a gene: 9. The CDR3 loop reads CASSSSSGSPYNEQFF. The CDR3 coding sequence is TGTGCCAGCAGCTCCTCAAGCGGGAGCCCTTACAATGAGCAGTTCTTC.

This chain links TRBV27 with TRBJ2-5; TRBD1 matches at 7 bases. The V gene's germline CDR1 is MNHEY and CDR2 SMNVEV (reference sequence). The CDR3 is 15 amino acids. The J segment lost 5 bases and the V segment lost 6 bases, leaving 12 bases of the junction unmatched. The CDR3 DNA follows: TGTGCCAGCAGCCCGGGACAGACAAATGGGGAGACCCAGTACTTC. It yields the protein CASSPGQTNGETQYF.

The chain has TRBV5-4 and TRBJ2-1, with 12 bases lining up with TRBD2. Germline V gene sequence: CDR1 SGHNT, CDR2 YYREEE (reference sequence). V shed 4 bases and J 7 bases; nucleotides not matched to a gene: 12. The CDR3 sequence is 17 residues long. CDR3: CASSSKTLAGGPNEQFF. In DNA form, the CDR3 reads TGTGCCAGCAGCAGTAAAACCCTAGCGGGAGGGCCAAATGAGCAGTTCTTC. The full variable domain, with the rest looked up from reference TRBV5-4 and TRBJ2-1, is ETGVTQSPTHLIKTRGQQVTLRCSSQSGHNTVSWYQQALGQGPQFIFQYYREEENGRGNFPPRFSGLQFPNYSSELNVNALELDDSALYLCASSSKTLAGGPNEQFFGPGTRLTVL.

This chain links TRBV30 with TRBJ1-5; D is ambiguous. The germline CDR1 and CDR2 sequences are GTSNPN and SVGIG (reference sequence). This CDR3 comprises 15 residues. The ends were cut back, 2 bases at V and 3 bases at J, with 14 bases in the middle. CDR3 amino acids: CAWSSLTGFNQPQHF. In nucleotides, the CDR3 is TGTGCCTGGAGTTCTCTTACGGGGTTCAATCAGCCCCAGCATTTT.

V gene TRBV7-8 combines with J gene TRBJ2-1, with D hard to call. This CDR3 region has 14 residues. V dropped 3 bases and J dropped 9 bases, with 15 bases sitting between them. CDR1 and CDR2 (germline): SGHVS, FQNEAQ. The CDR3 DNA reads TGTGCCAGCAGCTTCGACACCTCTGACGCTGAGCAGTTCTTC. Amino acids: CASSFDTSDAEQFF.

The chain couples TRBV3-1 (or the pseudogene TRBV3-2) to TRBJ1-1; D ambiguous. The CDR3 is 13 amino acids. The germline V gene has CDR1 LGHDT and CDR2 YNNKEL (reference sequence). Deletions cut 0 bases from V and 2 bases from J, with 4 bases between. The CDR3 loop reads CASSQDLNTEAFF. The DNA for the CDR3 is TGTGCCAGCAGCCAAGATTTAAACACTGAAGCTTTCTTT.

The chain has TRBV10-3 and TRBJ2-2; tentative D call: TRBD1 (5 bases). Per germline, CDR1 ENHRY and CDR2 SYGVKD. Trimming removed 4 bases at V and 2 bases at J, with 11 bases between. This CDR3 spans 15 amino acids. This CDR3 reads CAISASGQNTGELFF. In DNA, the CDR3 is TGTGCCATCAGTGCGTCCGGACAAAACACCGGGGAGCTGTTTTTT.

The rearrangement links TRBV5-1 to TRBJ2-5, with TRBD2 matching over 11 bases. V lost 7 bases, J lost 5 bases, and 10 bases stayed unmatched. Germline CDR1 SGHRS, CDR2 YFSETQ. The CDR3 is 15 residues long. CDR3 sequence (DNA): TGCGCCAGCTCGCCCGTAGCGGGAGGGGGCGAGACCCAGTACTTC. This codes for CASSPVAGGGETQYF.

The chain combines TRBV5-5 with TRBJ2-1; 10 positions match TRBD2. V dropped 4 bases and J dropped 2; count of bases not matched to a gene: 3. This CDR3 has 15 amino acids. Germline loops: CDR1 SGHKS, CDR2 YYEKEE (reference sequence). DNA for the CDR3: TGTGCCAGCAGCGTACTAGCGGGACCCTACAATGAGCAGTTCTTC. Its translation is CASSVLAGPYNEQFF.